These T cell receptor beta chains were read from a single sample in a study of cytomegalovirus exposure and HLA in healthy donors. Profiled with immunoSEQ multiplex PCR; TCRdb holds only in-frame clones, not every one. The table has over 80,000 clones, about 79% seen once. Material: PBMCs. Receptors were obtained from a man aged 50 to 59 in good health and CMV-seronegative. Both conserved end residues are part of each CDR3. Fields, in order: J gene, V gene, CDR3 protein.

TRBJ2-1,TRBV9,CASSVGGRAYNEQFF
TRBJ2-2,TRBV19,CARNRGTGELFF
TRBJ2-7,TRBV7-9,CASTNSGRAALHF
TRBJ1-4,TRBV10-3,CATKGAGTPEKLFF
TRBJ2-3,TRBV7-3,CASSLTGPDTQYF
TRBJ2-7,TRBV6-1,CASSEKGTGGYEQYF
TRBJ1-2,TRBV5-4,CASTSVGFNYGYTF
TRBJ2-5,TRBV2,CASSAGVYQETQYF
TRBJ2-6,TRBV4-1,CASSDGLAGGPTGANVLTF
TRBJ2-5,TRBV2,CASSGDRGEQTQYF
TRBJ2-7,TRBV7-9,CASSRQLDSYEQYF
TRBJ1-2,TRBV28,CASRSQGSGYPF
TRBJ2-4,TRBV28,CASSLMGASKNIQYF
TRBJ2-6,TRBV5-4,CASSFEVKNVLTF
TRBJ1-5,TRBV19,CASRDRVNQPQHF
TRBJ2-5,TRBV9,CASSDGTVQETQYF